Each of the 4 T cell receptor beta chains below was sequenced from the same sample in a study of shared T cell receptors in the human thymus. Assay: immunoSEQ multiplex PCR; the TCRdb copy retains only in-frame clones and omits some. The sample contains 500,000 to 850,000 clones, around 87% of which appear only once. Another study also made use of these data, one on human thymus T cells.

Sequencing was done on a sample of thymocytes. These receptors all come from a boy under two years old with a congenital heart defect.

Here the CDR3 DNA reads TGCGCCAGCAGCCAACCGCCGGGGAGCGCAGATACGCAGTATTTT. Its translation: CASSQPPGSADTQYF. The gene calls are TRBV4-1 and TRBJ2-3; weak D call: TRBD2 (5 bases). V shed 2 bases and J shed 4 bases, with 13 bases lying between them. Per germline, CDR1 MGHRA and CDR2 YSYEKL. The CDR3 length is 15 residues.

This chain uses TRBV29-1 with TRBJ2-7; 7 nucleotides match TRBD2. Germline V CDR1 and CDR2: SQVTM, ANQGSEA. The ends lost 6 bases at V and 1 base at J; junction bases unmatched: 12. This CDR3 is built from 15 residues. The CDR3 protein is CSVPVVSGASYEQYF. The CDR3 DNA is TGCAGCGTCCCCGTCGTCAGCGGGGCTTCCTACGAGCAGTACTTC.

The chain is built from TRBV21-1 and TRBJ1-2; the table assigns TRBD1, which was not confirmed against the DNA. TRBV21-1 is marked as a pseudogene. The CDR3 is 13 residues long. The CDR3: CASLTGYVYGYTF. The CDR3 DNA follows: TGTGCCAGCCTGACAGGGTATGTCTATGGCTACACCTTC.

CDR3 nucleotides: TGCGCCAGCAGCCCCAAAGGGGGACAACCCCAGCATTTT. Its translation: CASSPKGGQPQHF. The gene calls are TRBV4-3 and TRBJ1-5; tentatively, D is TRBD1 (6 bases). Germline CDR1 is LGHNA and CDR2 is YSLEER. The V end was cut by 4 bases, the J end by 10 bases, with 14 bases between. This CDR3 has 13 amino acids.